The clone carrying this T cell receptor (beta chain) was seen more than once but under ten times. No antigen is known for it. The V end lost 0 bases, the J end lost 7 bases, and 9 bases lay between the germline ends. The CDR3 has 12 residues. Germline V gene sequence: CDR1 DFQATT, CDR2 SNEGSKA (reference sequence). The data derive from a study of CD8 T cells in ankylosing spondylitis. Study-wide results and limits: Significantly higher representation of disease-linked clones was reported for matched ankylosing spondylitis synovial fluid.

A single record per CDR3 protein comes from TCRdb applying MiXCR to the 5' RACE reads. The table lists about 250,000 distinct CDR3 sequences, roughly 32% of them singletons. The source material was blood, either unsorted or a sorted T cell fraction (not recorded which). The chain recombines TRBV20-1 with TRBJ2-5; tentatively, D is TRBD2 (7 bases). The sequence was obtained from a male donor with ankylosing spondylitis or in good health (not recorded which). CDR3 in DNA: TGCAGTGCTAGAGATAGGGGGGGGACCCAGTACTTC. Translating gives CSARDRGGTQYF.